This T cell receptor (beta chain) originates from a study of cytomegalovirus exposure and HLA in healthy donors (dated by TCRdb to 2015 to 2018). With respect to the entire study: An earlier analysis of approximately 640 of the donors reported 250 to 300 Gb of sequence data and around 110 million unique TCR beta sequences from 150 million to 200 million T cells. Around 320 gigabases of sequencing data and approximately 93 million unique TCR sequences were included in an early release covering several hundred HLA-typed donors. Of the 350 to 450 genotyped donors, approximately 83% fell in the genetic ancestry cluster associated with self-reported Caucasian donors. The study aimed to test whether signatures of past pathogen exposure could be identified by cataloging public T cell receptors. The study used immunosequencing to profile the T cell repertoires of more than 650 subjects and linked those repertoires to cytomegalovirus serostatus. Besides the first cohort of more than 650 subjects, a separate validation cohort made up of 120 different subjects was used. The study combined high-throughput TCR immunosequencing, statistical association of individual TCRs with disease status, and machine learning to predict cytomegalovirus infection status. A later analysis re-analyzed previously published TCR beta repertoires from about 600 donors and added high-resolution HLA genotyping to study TCR occurrence patterns. Rather than drawing on any new phenotypic data, the later analysis identified candidate immune exposures from TCR beta sequences and the way those sequences occurred across donors. An earlier analysis of fewer than 750 of the donors used high-throughput TCR beta sequencing to judge whether each TCR beta V gene segment behaved as functional or pseudogenic. Donor age, sex, ethnicity and CMV serostatus were collected together with the repertoire data. Genome-wide SNP genotypes for about 65% of the 666 donors were used in a later genetic analysis, which treated that subset as a discovery cohort. Every repertoire in the discovery cohort had been generated on one and the same sequencing platform. Both class I and class II loci were covered by HLA typing, at four-digit resolution. Typing coverage differed by locus: A, B, C, DRB1 and DQB1 were typed in roughly 620-640 donors, DQA1 in 500 to 550, DPA1 in around 580, and DPB1 in 472. Because of strong linkage in the cohort, roughly five DR-DQ haplotypes were treated as single units for association and clustering. Across approximately 420 genotyped donors of the cohort, an average of approximately 240,000 unique TCR beta nucleotide sequences per donor were sequenced, and 15% to 20% of those sequences were non-productive.

Libraries were prepared through the immunoSEQ multiplex PCR assay. For the multiplex PCR, a mixture combining 60 forward primers for TCR Vbeta segments and 13 reverse primers for TCR Jbeta segments was used. The CDR3 region of rearranged TCR beta genes was amplified from genomic DNA by a multiplex PCR assay. The amplified TCR beta libraries were sequenced on the Illumina HiSeq System as 87-base-pair reads. On the authors' methods: Across the 700 or so repertoires, a later analysis counted tens of millions of unique TCR beta chains, some 11 million of which were shared by at least two donors. A nearest-neighbor algorithm error-corrected the raw reads and collapsed the reads into unique sequences, merging closely related sequences to remove PCR and sequencing errors. To assign V, D and J gene segments, CDR3 sequences were aligned to IMGT reference sequences. For a sequence to be retained, a match of at least six nucleotides was required to both a V gene segment and a J gene segment. Rearrangements were classified as productive when the CDR3 lacked stop codons and remained in frame with V and J, and all other rearrangements were classified as non-productive. Following IMGT convention, CDR3 was defined as the stretch from the second conserved V-encoded cysteine to the conserved J-encoded phenylalanine. In an earlier analysis of just under 600 of the donors, sequences lacking an unambiguous match to a single V gene segment were excluded. In an earlier analysis of around 590 of the donors, a V segment was called functional when productive rearrangements were above 56.7%, and segregating when the standard deviation between donors exceeded 5%. A statistical classification framework was built for diagnosing cytomegalovirus status from the catalog of TCR beta chain sequences. A later analysis assigned V and J genes by comparing TCR nucleotide sequences with IMGT/GENE-DB human TR gene sequences. In a later analysis, CDR3 sequences and most-parsimonious VDJ recombination scenarios were assigned using the TCRdist pipeline. In a later analysis, every TCR beta chain was defined by the combination of its CDR3 amino acid sequence and its V-gene family, and reads without a unique V-gene family were dropped. As a way to deal with suspected cross-contamination and a sequencing artifact, a later analysis dropped 640 or so nucleotide sequences that were highly shared and had low generation probability. For each public chain, a later analysis derived a clonal expansion index from normalized ranks of inferred template counts within each repertoire. In a later analysis, generation probabilities were computed with a VDJ recombination model fitted to out-of-frame rearrangements, and the resulting probabilities were checked against IGoR. A later analysis scored TCR-TCR, TCR-HLA and TCR-CMV co-occurrence with hypergeometric tests, applying a repertoire-size bias correction to TCR pairs. False discovery rates were estimated in a later analysis by permuting HLA or CMV assignments 20 times. A later analysis grouped co-occurring TCRs with DBSCAN, adding TCRdist sequence similarity when clustering within HLA-allele-positive subsets. Co-occurrence clustering excluded repertoires with fewer than 30,000 or more than 120,000 public chains, plus five with anomalous nucleotide sharing. TCRdb stores this immuneACCESS table with in-frame sequences only. Part of the clones is absent; in the studies checked, under half of the shortfall reflects unresolved V genes, and no reason is known for the rest. V and J calls and clone size are those listed in that table; D and trimming were worked out from the DNA. For this sample there are 150,000 to 200,000 clones; around 85% appear just once. The ten most abundant clones make up approximately 2% of the sample.

The cohort consisted of 666 healthy bone marrow donors. At the time of sampling, all cohort members were nominally healthy, though unrecorded immune exposures were likely present. The donor was CMV seronegative and belonged to the group of around 400 seronegative cohort members. Each donor provided a peripheral blood sample, and peripheral blood mononuclear cells were used for TCR beta sequencing. Genomic DNA was extracted from the blood cell samples with the Qiagen DNeasy Blood Extraction Kit. Summary of the overall study and its limitations: Immune exposure information for the cohort was limited to CMV serostatus. A few of the identified cytomegalovirus-associated TCR beta chains were confirmed in vitro to be specific for cytomegalovirus antigens. The cohort was sequenced for TCR beta chains only, and without alpha or paired-chain data the features that could be detected were limited. A later analysis found that TCR association rates varied across HLA loci, with DRB1 alleles showing the most associated TCRs and HLA-C alleles the fewest. Because some donors lacked HLA typing at each locus, the association tests relied only on the typed subset. In a later genetic analysis, fewer N-insertions in productive TCRs were reported among donors in an Asian-associated ancestry cluster than the roughly 700-donor mean. Most CMV-associated TCR beta chains appeared to be HLA-restricted in a later analysis, and the HLA associations seemed to be driven largely by CMV exposure. The authors suggested that the approach could potentially be extended to other disease states and immunological phenotypes. Over 15 rarely observed V segments, including chromosome 9 orphons, were excluded from the earlier analysis of about 610 of the donors because counts were too low. While some public TCRs were present in many individuals, most TCR sequences turned up only very rarely across donors. Presence/absence analyses assumed roughly uniform sequencing depth across donors, an assumption that may not hold. The classifier was reported to diagnose cytomegalovirus status with high specificity and sensitivity in both the original and validation cohorts. Broadly in line with IMGT annotations, most TCR beta V segments showed up in productive rearrangements about 90% or about 30% of the time in an earlier analysis of around 550 of the donors. A later analysis found that HLA-associated TCR beta chains were more clonally expanded and had lower generation probabilities than equally common non-associated chains. Specific HLA alleles were associated with around 18,000 TCR beta sequences at a false discovery rate of 0.05 in a later analysis. An association between a missense DCLRE1C variant and V-gene and J-gene trimming of TCR beta chains was found in a later genetic analysis and replicated in an independent cohort. Correlated functional status among segregating V segments might be attributable to linkage disequilibrium, but an unknown experimental factor could not be ruled out. The sequencing pipeline was judged likely to have produced a cluster of highly shared sequence variants as a technical artifact. A total of fewer than 200 TCR beta chains were listed by the study as associated with cytomegalovirus. Some IMGT-functional V segments, including TRBV6-2 and TRBV6-3, could not be told apart with the 87-base-pair reads, so those segments were excluded. A later analysis reported that several top co-occurrence clusters appeared linked to parvovirus B19, influenza, CMV and Epstein-Barr virus. A further reported finding was that TCR beta sequences accurately predicted the HLA-A and HLA-B alleles for most subjects in the first cohort. When HLA alleles, especially DR and DQ, strongly co-occurred, attributing TCR associations to individual alleles was difficult.

In regard to this clone: Its target antigen remains unknown. Per-base qualities were not stored, and no clone one base away is much larger.

Ends trimmed: V by 5 bases, J by 5 bases; bases unmatched to a gene: 4. Measured from the cysteine to the phenylalanine, the CDR3 is 15 residues long. Left in the record is the CDR3 DNA by itself, 45 bases read in frame from the first base. For CDR1 and CDR2, the germline V gene lists LGHNT and FRNRAP. The chain was built from TRBV12-5 and TRBJ2-2; 11 bases in between match TRBD1. This sequence originates from a man aged 18 to 29 in good health and CMV-seronegative. Sequenced: PBMCs. CDR3 loop: CASGAGTGGTGELFF. In nucleotide form, the sequence is TGTGCTAGTGGTGCCGGGACAGGGGGGACCGGGGAGCTGTTTTTT. With all but the CDR3 taken from the reference TRBV12-5 and TRBJ2-2 genes, the full variable domain is: DARVTQTPRHKVTEMGQEVTMRCQPILGHNTVFWYRQTMMQGLELLAYFRNRAPLDDSGMPKDRFSAEMPDATLATLKIQPSEPRDSAVYFCASGAGTGGTGELFFGEGSRLTVL.